This T cell receptor (beta chain) was identified during a study of blood T cell repertoires in COVID-19. Study details: PBMCs, B-cell-depleted T cells, or T cells provided the cDNA or gDNA that made up the material.

Trimming removed 8 bases at V and 6 bases at J, with 20 bases between. The CDR3 loop spans 15 amino acids. The V gene's germline CDR1 is SGHTA and CDR2 FQGTGA. Repertoires were generated with immunoSEQ multiplex PCR, while TCRdb's copy carries only in-frame clones and drops some. The sample has about 100,000 clones; about 80% are singletons. This chain uses TRBV7-3 with TRBJ2-1; TRBD1 is a possible D gene (6 bases). Sample: peripheral blood. The sequence derives from a man between 65 and 80 years old with active or convalescent COVID-19. CDR3 amino acids: CASAPGQGSSNEQFF. The CDR3 DNA reads as TGTGCCAGCGCCCCGGGGCAGGGGTCGAGCAATGAGCAGTTCTTC.